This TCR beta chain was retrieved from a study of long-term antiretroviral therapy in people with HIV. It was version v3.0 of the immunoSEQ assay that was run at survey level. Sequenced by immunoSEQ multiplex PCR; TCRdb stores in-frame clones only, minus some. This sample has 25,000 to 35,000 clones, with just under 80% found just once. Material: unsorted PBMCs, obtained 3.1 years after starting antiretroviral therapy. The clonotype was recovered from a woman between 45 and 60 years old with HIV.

The CDR3 bases are TGTGCCAGCAGCTTAGAACGTAGCCCCATTGCGCTTGGGGCCAACGTCCTGACTTTC. This translates into CASSLERSPIALGANVLTF. V usage is TRBV7-2 and J usage is TRBJ2-6; D remains ambiguous. Per germline, CDR1 SGHTA and CDR2 FQGNSA. V was trimmed by 1 base and J by 3 bases, leaving 19 bases between them. The CDR3 contains 19 residues.